This T cell receptor (beta chain) was captured in a study of blood T cell repertoires in COVID-19. Across the study: Some COVID-19 samples were acute and others convalescent; all came from the United States, Italy and Spain.

Trimming took off 3 bases at V and 8 bases at J, with 19 bases between the two ends. The CDR3 is 16 residues long. Germline V gene sequence: CDR1 ENHRY, CDR2 SYGVKD. The repertoire was sequenced with immunoSEQ multiplex PCR; TCRdb's copy has only in-frame clones and lacks some. Altogether approximately 110,000 clones are present, approximately 87% being singletons, with the ten largest covering approximately 7%. The chain is built from TRBV10-3 and TRBJ1-4; D is undetermined. Material: peripheral blood. The TCR was taken from a woman between 50 and 59 years old with acute or convalescent COVID-19. The CDR3 bases are TGTGCCATCAGTGAAGCGACCGTCATGTCGAGGGAAAAACTGTTTTTT. This sequence encodes CAISEATVMSREKLFF.